Following are 29 T cell receptor beta chains from one sample sequenced in a study of control samples from healthy donors and cancer patients (TCRdb year 2020). Library preparation was by the immunoSEQ multiplex PCR assay. Here the immuneACCESS table is served through TCRdb, limited to in-frame sequences with V and J called. Missing clones are a known gap in these copies; in checked studies unresolved V genes cover under half, and the rest lacks a known reason. The sample data list 90,000 to 110,000 clones, and approximately 83% of these were observed just once. The ten largest account for about 13% of the sample. Sequenced input: blood. These receptors originate from a woman in her 50s in good health.

The sample holds a few counts of this clone. This chain uses TRBV7-2 with TRBJ2-3, with D hard to call. The CDR3 is made up of 13 amino acids. Germline values: CDR1 SGHTA, CDR2 FQGNSA. Trimming removed 2 bases at V and 2 bases at J, with 5 bases between. CDR3 in DNA: TGTGCCAGCAGCTTATCCACCACAGATACGCAGTATTTT. Protein: CASSLSTTDTQYF.

The gene calls are TRBV5-1 and TRBJ2-3; D is possibly TRBD2 (6 bases). The V gene lost 1 base and the J gene lost 2 bases, with 14 bases spanning the gap. The germline V gene has CDR1 SGHRS and CDR2 YFSETQ. The CDR3 is 16 residues long. This CDR3 is CASSLFSGSLTDTQYF. In nucleotides, the CDR3 is TGCGCCAGCAGCTTGTTTAGCGGATCACTCACAGATACGCAGTATTTT.

J is TRBJ1-1 and V is TRBV5-5, with D possibly being TRBD1 (6 bases). Germline lookup yields CDR1 SGHKS and CDR2 YYEKEE (reference sequence). V dropped 5 bases and J dropped 4 bases, with 18 bases sitting between them. CDR3 size: 15 residues. The CDR3 loop is CASSPVGGAGTEAFF. The CDR3 DNA is TGTGCCAGCAGTCCTGTGGGGGGCGCTGGCACTGAAGCTTTCTTT.

V gene TRBV7-9 combines with J gene TRBJ1-6; possibly TRBD1 for D (5 bases). The V end lost 2 bases, the J end lost 4 bases, and 9 bases lay between the germline ends. The germline CDR1 and CDR2 sequences are SEHNR and FQNEAQ (reference sequence). This CDR3 has 15 amino acids. CDR3 in DNA: TGTGCCAGCAGCTTAAAAGGGGAGTATAATTCACCCCTCCACTTT. Protein: CASSLKGEYNSPLHF.

The rearrangement links TRBV5-6 to TRBJ1-1; a weak D match, TRBD1 (5 bases). Trimming removed 3 bases from V and 7 bases from J, with 13 bases in between. CDR1 is SGHDT, CDR2 YYEEEE, per germline. The CDR3 is 13 amino acids. CDR3 nucleotide sequence: TGTGCCAGCAGCTCTAAACCGGGGCTTGAAGCTTTCTTT. Protein: CASSSKPGLEAFF.

The CDR3: CAIKSGGDPNTGELFF. The CDR3 region has the DNA TGTGCCATCAAGTCAGGGGGCGACCCGAACACCGGGGAGCTGTTTTTT. The chain combines TRBV10-3 with TRBJ2-2; 8 nucleotides agree with TRBD1. The CDR3 is made up of 16 amino acids. Per germline, CDR1 ENHRY and CDR2 SYGVKD. Unmatched junction bases numbered 7, after V lost 7 bases and J lost 0 bases.

The chain is built from TRBV19 and TRBJ2-2; TRBD1 might be the D (6 bases). The CDR3 has 18 residues. V dropped 5 bases and J dropped 1 base, with 20 bases sitting between them. Germline V gives CDR1 LNHDA, CDR2 SQIVND (reference sequence). CDR3: CASSAYPGHILNTGELFF. DNA for the CDR3: TGTGCCAGTAGTGCCTACCCGGGACATATTTTGAACACCGGGGAGCTGTTTTTT.

The chain links TRBV5-4 to TRBJ1-1; 10 bases fit TRBD1. This CDR3 is 15 amino acids long. Per the germline V gene, CDR1 is SGHNT and CDR2 is YYREEE (reference sequence). J was trimmed by 0 bases and V by 5 bases; bases with no gene match: 4. CDR3 residues: CASSTGQGLNTEAFF. The CDR3 DNA follows: TGTGCCAGCAGTACGGGACAGGGGTTGAACACTGAAGCTTTCTTT.

The J gene is TRBJ2-2, the V gene TRBV6-2 or TRBV6-3; 7 nucleotides match TRBD2. Germline V gene data show CDR1 as MNHEY and CDR2 as SVGEGT. CDR3 size: 18 residues. J lost 0 bases, V lost 5 bases, and 12 bases had no gene match. The DNA of the CDR3 is TGTGCCAGCAGTCTACGGCCTGGACTAGGTCCGAACACCGGGGAGCTGTTTTTT. This translates into CASSLRPGLGPNTGELFF.

For this clone: The sample carries other DNA sequences with the same CDR3. The chain carries TRBV9 and TRBJ2-7, with TRBD2 matching over 9 bases. With 2 bases clipped from V and 0 bases from J, the junction kept 0 bases outside the gene matches. This CDR3 is 14 amino acids long. The germline V gene encodes CDR1 SGDLS and CDR2 YYNGEE. CDR3 DNA sequence: TGTGCCAGCAGCGTGACTAGCGGCTCCTACGAGCAGTACTTC. Residues: CASSVTSGSYEQYF.

The V gene is TRBV4-1, the J gene TRBJ1-2; perhaps TRBD1 as D (5 bases). The germline CDR1 and CDR2 sequences are MGHRA and YSYEKL. V lost 4 bases, J lost 6 bases, and 18 bases lay in between. The CDR3 sequence is 15 residues long. CDR3: CASSPPGKSRHGYTF. The CDR3, as DNA: TGCGCCAGCAGCCCGCCAGGGAAATCACGCCATGGCTACACCTTC.

This sequence joins TRBV5-1 and TRBJ1-1; D may be TRBD1 (5 bases). CDR3 length: 14 residues. CDR1 SGHRS and CDR2 YFSETQ come from the germline V gene. The V end was cut by 4 bases, the J end by 1 base, with 11 bases between. The CDR3 DNA follows: TGCGCCAGCAGCGGCTCTGGGGGGAACACTGAAGCTTTCTTT. This encodes CASSGSGGNTEAFF.

The V and J genes are TRBV7-3 and TRBJ1-2; D unresolved. The CDR3 is 12 amino acids. CDR1 is SGHTA and CDR2 is FQGTGA in the germline V gene. The ends were cut back, 3 bases at V and 6 bases at J, with 8 bases in the middle. As DNA, the CDR3 is TGTGCCAGCAGCTTCGGGAGGGATGGCTACACCTTC. This gives the protein CASSFGRDGYTF.

The gene calls are TRBV28 and TRBJ1-5; D is uncertain. The V end lost 7 bases, the J end lost 3 bases, and 16 bases lay between the germline ends. The CDR3 has 15 residues. Per the germline V gene, CDR1 is MDHEN and CDR2 is SYDVKM. The CDR3 DNA follows: TGTGCCAGCACCCTCAGATGGCAGAACAATCAGCCCCAGCATTTT. As protein: CASTLRWQNNQPQHF.

This clone came up once. This CDR3 reads CASSLDRGYNSPLHF. In DNA form, the CDR3 reads TGTGCCAGCAGCTTGGACAGGGGTTATAATTCACCCCTCCACTTT. J is TRBJ1-6 and V is TRBV7-2; 9 nucleotides match TRBD1. The CDR3 extends over 15 amino acids. Per the germline V gene, CDR1 is SGHTA and CDR2 is FQGNSA. Trimming removed 3 bases from V and 4 bases from J; junction bases left unmatched: 1.

J is TRBJ1-2 and V is TRBV7-2; D is uncertain. The germline CDR1 and CDR2 sequences are SGHTA and FQGNSA. CDR3 length: 13 residues. V dropped 1 base and J dropped 6 bases, with 9 bases sitting between them. The CDR3 nucleotides read TGTGCCAGCAGCTTAGGGCGGATGAATGGCTACACCTTC. Residues: CASSLGRMNGYTF.

This clone was found a few times. The gene calls are TRBV3-1 (or the pseudogene TRBV3-2) and TRBJ2-3; TRBD1 matches 9 bases. CDR1 and CDR2 (germline): LGHDT, YNNKEL (reference sequence). This CDR3 region has 18 residues. Germline trimming cut 1 base from V and 4 bases from J; bases unmatched to any gene: 12. The CDR3 spells CASSQALLTGGSPDTQYF. The CDR3 DNA is TGTGCCAGCAGCCAAGCCCTATTGACAGGGGGGAGCCCAGATACGCAGTATTTT.

The rearrangement joins TRBV19 to TRBJ1-5; 9 bases are shared with TRBD1. Looked up from germline, CDR1 is LNHDA and CDR2 is SQIVND (reference sequence). This CDR3 spans 14 amino acids. The V segment lost 7 bases and the J segment 5 bases; nucleotides outside the gene matches: 6. The CDR3 coding sequence is TGTGCCAGTACTAGGACAGGGGATGATCAGCCCCAGCATTTT. It encodes CASTRTGDDQPQHF.

CDR3 sequence (DNA): TGTGCCAGCAGCGTGTATGGTCCCATGAACACTGAAGCTTTCTTT. It is translated as CASSVYGPMNTEAFF. This chain uses TRBV11-3 with TRBJ1-1; no clear D. CDR1 and CDR2 from the germline V gene are SGHNT and YENEEA. V lost 5 bases, J lost 0 bases, and 13 bases lay in between. The CDR3 has 15 amino acids.

This clone came up many times. This chain joins TRBV5-4 and TRBJ1-4; D may be TRBD1 (5 bases). Germline lookup yields CDR1 SGHNT and CDR2 YYREEE (reference sequence). V gave up 2 bases and J gave up 10 bases, with 12 bases separating them. The CDR3 loop spans 13 amino acids. CDR3 DNA: TGTGCCAGCAGCTTAACCGGGGGAGGAAAACTGTTTTTT. Its protein is CASSLTGGGKLFF.

The chain couples TRBV11-2 to TRBJ2-1; 7 nucleotides line up with TRBD2. The CDR3 covers 15 residues. Losses at the gene ends were 0 bases for V and 5 bases for J; bases not matched to a gene: 4. The germline V gene encodes CDR1 SGHAT and CDR2 FQNNGV. CDR3 region: CASSLELASNNEQFF. The CDR3 region has the DNA TGTGCCAGCAGCTTAGAACTAGCGAGTAACAATGAGCAGTTCTTC.

The CDR3 nucleotides read TGTGCCATCAGTGAGTCAGAACCGACAGGGGGTAACTATGGCTACACCTTC. Translating it yields CAISESEPTGGNYGYTF. This chain connects TRBV10-3 to TRBJ1-2, with TRBD1 matching 9 bases. The CDR3 extends over 17 amino acids. Germline V CDR1 and CDR2: ENHRY, SYGVKD. J gave up 1 base and V 0 bases, and 6 bases lay outside the gene matches.

This clone showed up just once. The chain joins TRBV7-8 to TRBJ2-4; 10 nucleotides line up with TRBD1. The CDR3 length is 15 residues. In germline, CDR1 is SGHVS, CDR2 FQNEAQ. The J segment lost 9 bases and the V segment lost 3 bases, leaving 8 bases of the junction unmatched. The CDR3 region has the DNA TGTGCCAGCAGCTTCAGGACAGGGGGACATGTCATTCAGTACTTC. Amino acid sequence: CASSFRTGGHVIQYF.

The chain recombines TRBV5-1 with TRBJ1-6, with 8 bases identical to TRBD1. In germline, CDR1 is SGHRS, CDR2 YFSETQ. This CDR3 has 14 residues. V shed 4 bases, J shed 10 bases, and the junction held 7 bases outside the gene matches. CDR3 sequence reads: CASSPGQGGSPLHF. The CDR3, as DNA: TGCGCCAGCAGCCCAGGACAGGGCGGCTCACCCCTCCACTTT.

V usage is TRBV10-3 and J usage is TRBJ1-6; 9 nucleotides match TRBD1. Germline CDR1 and CDR2: ENHRY and SYGVKD. J lost 7 bases, V lost 0 bases, and 1 base had no gene match. The CDR3 contains 15 residues. The CDR3 is CAISESGTGNSPLHF. The CDR3 nucleotides read TGTGCCATCAGTGAGTCCGGGACAGGGAATTCACCCCTCCACTTT.

V gene TRBV9 combines with J gene TRBJ2-3, with D possibly matching TRBD2 (5 bases). This CDR3 contains 16 residues. CDR1 is SGDLS and CDR2 is YYNGEE in the germline V gene. V shed 4 bases and J shed 0 bases, with 15 bases lying between them. CDR3 sequence: CASSPHPAGSTDTQYF. The CDR3 DNA follows: TGTGCCAGCAGCCCCCATCCCGCGGGTAGCACAGATACGCAGTATTTT.

The V call is TRBV27, the J call TRBJ1-2; weak D call: TRBD1 (5 bases). The CDR3 is 17 amino acids. Germline V CDR1 and CDR2: MNHEY, SMNVEV (reference sequence). Trimming removed 5 bases at V and 5 bases at J, with 24 bases between. The CDR3 nucleotides read TGTGCCAGCAGTCCTGAAACCGCTTCCGGGACTGCTTATGGCTACACCTTC. This translates into CASSPETASGTAYGYTF.

This chain links TRBV4-3 with TRBJ2-1, with TRBD2 identical over 9 bases. With V trimmed by 2 bases and J by 9 bases, 5 bases remained unmatched. Germline V gives CDR1 LGHNA, CDR2 YSLEER. The CDR3 covers 14 residues. CDR3 loop: CASSQRGGAGEQFF. The CDR3 nucleotides read TGCGCCAGCAGCCAACGCGGGGGGGCCGGTGAGCAGTTCTTC.

The count of this clone is one. One end of the junction varies from germline; a read error may be responsible. The gene calls are TRBV11-2 and TRBJ2-2; D tentatively reads TRBD1 or TRBD2 (5 bases each). Germline V lookup: CDR1 SGHAT, CDR2 FQNNGV. The CDR3 has 13 residues. The CDR3 sequence is CASSWVNTGALFF. DNA of the CDR3: TGTGCCAGCAGCTGGGTGAACACCGGGGCGCTCTTTTTC.